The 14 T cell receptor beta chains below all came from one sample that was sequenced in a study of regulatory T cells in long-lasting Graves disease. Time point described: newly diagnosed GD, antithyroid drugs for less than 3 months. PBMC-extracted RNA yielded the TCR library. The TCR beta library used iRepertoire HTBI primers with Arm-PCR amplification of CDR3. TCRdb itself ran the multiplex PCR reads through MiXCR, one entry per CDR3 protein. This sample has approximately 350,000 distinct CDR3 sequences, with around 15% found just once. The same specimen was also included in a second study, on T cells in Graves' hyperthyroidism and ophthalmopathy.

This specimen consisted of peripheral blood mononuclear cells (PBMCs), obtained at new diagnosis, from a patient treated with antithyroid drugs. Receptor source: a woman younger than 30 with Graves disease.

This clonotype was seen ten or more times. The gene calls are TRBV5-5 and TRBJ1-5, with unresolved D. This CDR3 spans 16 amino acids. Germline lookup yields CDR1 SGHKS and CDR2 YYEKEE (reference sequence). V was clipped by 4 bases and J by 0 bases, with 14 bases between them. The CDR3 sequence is CASSLQGTNSNQPQHF. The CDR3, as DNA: TGTGCCAGCAGCCTTCAAGGAACAAATAGCAATCAGCCCCAGCATTTT.

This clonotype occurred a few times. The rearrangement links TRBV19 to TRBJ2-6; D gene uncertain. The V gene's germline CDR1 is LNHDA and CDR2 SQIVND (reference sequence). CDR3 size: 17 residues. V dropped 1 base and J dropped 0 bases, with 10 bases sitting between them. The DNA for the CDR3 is TGTGCCAGTAGTATAGCGGCTTGGCCCTCTGGGGCCAACGTCCTGACTTTC. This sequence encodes CASSIAAWPSGANVLTF.

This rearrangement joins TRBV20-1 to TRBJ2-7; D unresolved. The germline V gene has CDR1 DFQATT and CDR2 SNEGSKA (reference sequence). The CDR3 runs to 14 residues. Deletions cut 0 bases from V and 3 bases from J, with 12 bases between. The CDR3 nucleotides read TGCAGTGCTAGAGATACTTCTCAGCACTACGAGCAGTACTTC. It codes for CSARDTSQHYEQYF.

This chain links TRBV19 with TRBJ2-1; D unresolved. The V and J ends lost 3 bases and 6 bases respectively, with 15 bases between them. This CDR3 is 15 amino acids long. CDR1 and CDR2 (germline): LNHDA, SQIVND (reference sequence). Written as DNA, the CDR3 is TGTGCCAGTAGTATTACGGACCTAGGATTCAATGAGCAGTTCTTC. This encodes CASSITDLGFNEQFF.

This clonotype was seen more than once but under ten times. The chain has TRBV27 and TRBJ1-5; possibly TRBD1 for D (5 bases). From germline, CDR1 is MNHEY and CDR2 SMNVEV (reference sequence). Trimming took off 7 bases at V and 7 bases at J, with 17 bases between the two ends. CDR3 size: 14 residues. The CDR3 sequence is CASTQRGAGQPQHF. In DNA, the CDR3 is TGTGCCAGCACCCAGCGAGGGGCTGGGCAGCCCCAGCATTTT.

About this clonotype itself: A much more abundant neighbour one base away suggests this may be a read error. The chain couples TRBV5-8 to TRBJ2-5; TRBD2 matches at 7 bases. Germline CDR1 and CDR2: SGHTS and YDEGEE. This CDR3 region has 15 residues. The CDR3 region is CASSPAGRVQETRYF. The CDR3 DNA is TGTGCCAGCAGTCCCGCGGGGAGGGTTCAAGAGACCCGGTACTTC.

CDR3 amino acids: CASSLDRGRSGYTF. DNA of the CDR3: TGTGCCAGCAGCCTGGACAGGGGGCGTAGTGGCTACACCTTC. The rearrangement links TRBV12-3 or TRBV12-4 to TRBJ1-2; 11 bases map to TRBD1. This CDR3 has 14 residues. Losses at the gene ends were 6 bases for V and 7 bases for J; bases not matched to a gene: 7.

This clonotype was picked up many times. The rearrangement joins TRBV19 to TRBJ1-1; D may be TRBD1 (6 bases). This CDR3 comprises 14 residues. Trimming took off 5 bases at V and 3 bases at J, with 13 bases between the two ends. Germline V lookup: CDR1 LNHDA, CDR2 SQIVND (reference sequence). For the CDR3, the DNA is TGTGCCAGTAGTTCAGGGGTTGGGGACACTGAAGCTTTCTTT. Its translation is CASSSGVGDTEAFF.

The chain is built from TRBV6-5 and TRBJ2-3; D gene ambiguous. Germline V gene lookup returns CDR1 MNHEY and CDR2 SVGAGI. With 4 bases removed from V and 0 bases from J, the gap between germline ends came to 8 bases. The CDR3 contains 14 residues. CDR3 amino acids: CASSSGASTDTQYF. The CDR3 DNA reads TGTGCCAGCAGTTCAGGAGCTAGCACAGATACGCAGTATTTT.

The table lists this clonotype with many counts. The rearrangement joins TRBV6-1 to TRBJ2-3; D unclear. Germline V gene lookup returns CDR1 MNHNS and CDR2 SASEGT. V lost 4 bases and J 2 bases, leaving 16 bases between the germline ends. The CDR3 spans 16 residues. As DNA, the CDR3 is TGTGCCAGCAGTGCAAAGGCACAGCCATTCACAGATACGCAGTATTTT. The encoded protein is CASSAKAQPFTDTQYF.

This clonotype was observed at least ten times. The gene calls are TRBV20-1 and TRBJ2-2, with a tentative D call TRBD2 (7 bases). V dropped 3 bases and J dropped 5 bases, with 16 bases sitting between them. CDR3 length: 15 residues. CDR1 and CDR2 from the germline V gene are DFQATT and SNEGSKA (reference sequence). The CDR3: CSARRGPGLTGELFF. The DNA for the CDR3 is TGCAGTGCTAGGCGGGGGCCCGGGCTTACCGGGGAGCTGTTTTTT.

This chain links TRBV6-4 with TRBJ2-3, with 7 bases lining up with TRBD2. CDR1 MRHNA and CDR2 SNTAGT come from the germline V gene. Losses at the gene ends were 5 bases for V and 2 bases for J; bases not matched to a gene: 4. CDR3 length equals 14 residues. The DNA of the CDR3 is TGTGCCAGCAGTTCAGCGGGGCTCACAGATACGCAGTATTTT. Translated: CASSSAGLTDTQYF.

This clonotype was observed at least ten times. CDR3 sequence (DNA): TGCAGTGCTAGAGCTGGGGGTGCCGAGCAGTACTTC. Protein sequence: CSARAGGAEQYF. This rearrangement joins TRBV20-1 to TRBJ2-7; D possibly matches TRBD1 or TRBD2 (5 bases each). The germline V gene has CDR1 DFQATT and CDR2 SNEGSKA (reference sequence). This CDR3 is built from 12 residues. V lost 1 base and J 6 bases, leaving 10 bases between the germline ends.

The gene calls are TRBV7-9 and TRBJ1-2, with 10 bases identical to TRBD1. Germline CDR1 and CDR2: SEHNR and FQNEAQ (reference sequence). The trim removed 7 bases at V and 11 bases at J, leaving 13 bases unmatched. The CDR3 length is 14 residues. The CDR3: CASTRARDRGRYTF. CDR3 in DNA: TGTGCCAGCACTCGGGCGCGGGACAGGGGTCGATACACCTTC.